Described below is a single TCR beta chain sequence and its context. Its antigen is undetermined. The sequence runs out 3 residues before the end of the CDR3; the remainder is reconstructed from the germline J gene. This specimen comes from a study of T cells in women clearing cervical HPV infection. Points from the study as a whole: Repertoire richness, not evenness, was significantly elevated in CIN3+ cases versus controls.

Prevalent HPV16 infections were excluded; only incident single HPV16 infections included. V shed 4 bases and J 2 bases; nucleotides not matched to a gene: 3. Per germline, CDR1 MNHNS and CDR2 SASEGT. CDR3 length: 14 residues. Repertoires were generated with immunoSEQ multiplex PCR, while TCRdb's copy carries only in-frame clones and drops some. Its clone listing holds tens of thousands of clones. The V call is TRBV6-1, the J call TRBJ1-1; 8 bases are shared with TRBD1. This receptor was identified in a woman aged 18-70 years with a cervical HPV16 infection that either progressed to CIN3+ or cleared (not recorded which). The sample consisted of blood buffy coat. CDR3 loop: CASSAGQGNTEAFF. CDR3 DNA (partial): TGTGCCAGCAGTGCCGGACAGGGTAACACTGAA.